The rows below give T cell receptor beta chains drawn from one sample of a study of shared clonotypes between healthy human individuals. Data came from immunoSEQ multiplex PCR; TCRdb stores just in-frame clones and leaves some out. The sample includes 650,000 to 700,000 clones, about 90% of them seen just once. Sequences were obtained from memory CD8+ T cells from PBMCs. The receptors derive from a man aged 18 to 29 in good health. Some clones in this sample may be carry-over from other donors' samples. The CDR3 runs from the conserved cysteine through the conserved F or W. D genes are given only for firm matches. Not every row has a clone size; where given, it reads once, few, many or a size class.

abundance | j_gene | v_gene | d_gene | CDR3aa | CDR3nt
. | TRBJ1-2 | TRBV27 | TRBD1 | CASSSGQSYGYTF | TGTGCCAGCAGTTCGGGACAGAGCTATGGCTACACCTTC
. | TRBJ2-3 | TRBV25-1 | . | CAITGPADTQYF | TGTGCCATCACGGGGCCGGCAGATACGCAGTATTTT
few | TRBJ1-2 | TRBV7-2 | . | CASSLVQRDLYGYTF | TGTGCCAGCAGCTTAGTGCAACGGGACCTCTATGGCTACACCTTC
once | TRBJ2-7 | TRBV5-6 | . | CASSYDSSYEQYF | TGTGCCAGCAGTTACGACAGCTCCTACGAGCAGTACTTC
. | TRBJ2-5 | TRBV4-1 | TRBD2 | CASSQEPGLAPETQYF | TGCGCCAGCAGCCAAGAGCCGGGACTAGCCCCTGAGACCCAGTACTTC
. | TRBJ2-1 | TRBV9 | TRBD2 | CASSSGGYNEQFF | TGTGCCAGCAGTAGCGGGGGATACAATGAGCAGTTCTTC
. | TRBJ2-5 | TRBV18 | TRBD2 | CASSPISLAGIQETQYF | TGTGCCAGCTCACCAATTAGTCTAGCGGGGATACAAGAGACCCAGTACTTC
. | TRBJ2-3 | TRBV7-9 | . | CASRPKRLTDTQYF | TGTGCCAGCCGGCCTAAGCGGCTCACAGATACGCAGTATTTT
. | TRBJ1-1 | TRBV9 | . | CASSPRNAEGFAEAFF | TGTGCCAGCAGCCCCCGGAATGCAGAAGGGTTTGCTGAAGCTTTCTTT
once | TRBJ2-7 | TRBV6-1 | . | CAITERGVGEQYF | TGTGCCATCACCGAACGTGGGGTCGGCGAGCAGTACTTC
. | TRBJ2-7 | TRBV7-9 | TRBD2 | CASSSAIPGLAGGPYEQYF | TGTGCCAGCAGCTCCGCCATTCCGGGACTAGCGGGAGGGCCGTACGAGCAGTACTTC
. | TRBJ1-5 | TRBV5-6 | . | CASSLGQGSNQPQHF | TGTGCCAGCAGCTTGGGGCAGGGGAGCAATCAGCCCCAGCATTTT
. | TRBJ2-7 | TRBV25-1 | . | CASSPAYEQYF | TGTGCCAGCAGTCCCGCCTACGAGCAGTACTTC
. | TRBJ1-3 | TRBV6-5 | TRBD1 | CASSSGQRMRNTIYF | TGTGCCAGCAGTTCGGGACAGAGAATGCGAAACACCATATATTTT
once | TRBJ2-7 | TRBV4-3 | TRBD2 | CASSQDLSSGRLGEQYF | TGCGCCAGCAGCCAAGATTTGTCTAGCGGGCGTCTTGGCGAGCAGTACTTC
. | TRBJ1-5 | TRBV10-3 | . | CAISDRAAAFSNQPQHF | TGTGCCATCAGTGATAGGGCAGCCGCCTTTAGCAATCAGCCCCAGCATTTT
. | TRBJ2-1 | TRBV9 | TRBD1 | CASSVGGTVNNEQFF | TGTGCCAGCAGCGTAGGTGGGACAGTGAACAATGAGCAGTTCTTC
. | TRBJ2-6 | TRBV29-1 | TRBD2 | CSVEDREDSEANVLTF | TGCAGCGTTGAAGATCGGGAGGACTCTGAGGCCAACGTCCTGACTTTC
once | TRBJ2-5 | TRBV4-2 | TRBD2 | CASSHVTSGRPETQYF | TGTGCCAGCAGCCACGTTACTAGCGGGAGACCAGAGACCCAGTACTTC
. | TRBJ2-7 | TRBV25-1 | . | CASSETGQYEQYF | TGTGCCAGCAGTGAAACCGGACAGTACGAGCAGTACTTC
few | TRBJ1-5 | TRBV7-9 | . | CASSRKTEPQRLHF | TGTGCCAGCAGCCGGAAGACGGAGCCCCAGAGATTGCATTTT
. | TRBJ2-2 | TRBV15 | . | CATRPLANTGELFF | TGTGCCACCAGACCCCTTGCGAACACCGGGGAGCTGTTTTTT
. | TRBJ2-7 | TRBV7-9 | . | CASSLVAGGDEQYF | TGTGCCAGCAGCTTAGTTGCTGGGGGAGACGAGCAGTACTTC
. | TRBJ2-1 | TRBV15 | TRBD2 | CATSRTSGDIEQFF | TGTGCCACCAGCAGGACTAGCGGGGATATTGAGCAGTTCTTC
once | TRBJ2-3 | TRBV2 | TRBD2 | CASPRGSGRIGGDTQYF | TGTGCCAGCCCACGAGGTAGCGGGAGGATTGGCGGAGATACGCAGTATTTT
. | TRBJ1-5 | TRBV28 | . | CASTGSNQPQHF | TGTGCCTCGACAGGTAGCAATCAGCCCCAGCATTTT
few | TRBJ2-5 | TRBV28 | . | CASSYDSAKNWETQYF | TGTGCCAGCAGCTACGACAGCGCCAAGAATTGGGAGACCCAGTACTTC
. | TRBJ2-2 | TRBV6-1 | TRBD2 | CAGGERVNTGELFF | TGTGCCGGGGGGGAGAGGGTTAACACCGGGGAGCTGTTTTTT
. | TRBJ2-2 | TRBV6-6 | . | CASSSPRGATGELFF | TGTGCCAGCAGCTCTCCAAGGGGCGCCACCGGGGAGCTGTTTTTT
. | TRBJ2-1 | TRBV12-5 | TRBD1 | CASGSDRVLAHEQFF | TGTGCTAGTGGTTCCGACAGGGTCTTAGCCCATGAGCAGTTCTTC
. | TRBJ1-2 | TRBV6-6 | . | CASSYSLAGERDGYTF | TGTGCCAGCAGTTACTCGTTGGCAGGGGAGCGGGATGGCTACACCTTC
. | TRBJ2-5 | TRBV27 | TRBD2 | CASSGSSGGGRKTQYF | TGTGCCTCCTCCGGATCTAGCGGAGGAGGAAGGAAGACCCAGTACTTC
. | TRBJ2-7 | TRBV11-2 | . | CASSRSGFYEQYF | TGTGCCAGCAGTAGATCAGGGTTCTACGAGCAGTACTTC
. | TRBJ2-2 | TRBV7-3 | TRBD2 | CASSLRAAGENTGELFF | TGTGCCAGCAGCTTAAGAGCAGCGGGAGAGAACACCGGGGAGCTGTTTTTT
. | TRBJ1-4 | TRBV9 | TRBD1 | CASSVNGDSTNEKLFF | TGTGCCAGCAGCGTAAACGGGGACAGTACTAATGAAAAACTGTTTTTT
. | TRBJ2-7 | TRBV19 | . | CASSTGSLHEQYF | TGTGCCAGTAGTACGGGAAGCCTACACGAGCAGTACTTC
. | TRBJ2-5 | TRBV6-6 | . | CASMPGMETQYF | TGTGCCAGTATGCCCGGGATGGAGACCCAGTACTTC
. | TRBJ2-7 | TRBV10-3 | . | CAISVGKTGHAEQYF | TGTGCCATCAGTGTCGGAAAAACAGGGCACGCCGAGCAGTACTTC
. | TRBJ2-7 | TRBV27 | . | CASSLLPESYEQYF | TGTGCCAGCAGTTTATTACCGGAGTCCTACGAGCAGTACTTC
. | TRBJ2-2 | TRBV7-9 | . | CASSSGVINTGELFF | TGTGCCAGCAGCTCCGGGGTCATAAACACCGGGGAGCTGTTTTTT
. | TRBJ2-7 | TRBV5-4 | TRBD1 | CASSSRDRVIYEQYF | TGTGCCAGCAGCTCCCGGGACAGGGTTATCTACGAGCAGTACTTC
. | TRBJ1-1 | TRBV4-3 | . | CASSQGDITEAFF | TGCGCCAGCAGCCAAGGGGATATCACTGAAGCTTTCTTT
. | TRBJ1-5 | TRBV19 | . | CASSTYPMLGVEASNQPQHF | TGTGCCAGTAGTACCTATCCCATGTTAGGTGTAGAGGCGAGCAATCAGCCCCAGCATTTT
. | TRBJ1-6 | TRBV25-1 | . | CASSSAFNSPLHF | TGTGCCAGCAGTTCGGCGTTCAATTCACCCCTCCACTTT
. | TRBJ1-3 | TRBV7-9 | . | CASIGAISGNTIYF | TGTGCCAGCATCGGGGCAATCTCTGGAAACACCATATATTTT
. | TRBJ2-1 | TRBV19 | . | CASSIRVAHNEQFF | TGTGCCAGTAGTATCAGGGTGGCACACAATGAGCAGTTCTTC
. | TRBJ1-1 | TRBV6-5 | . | CASSSYRVSTEAFF | TGTGCCAGCAGTTCGTACAGGGTTAGCACTGAAGCTTTCTTT
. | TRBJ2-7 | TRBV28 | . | CASSLPGEAYEQYF | TGTGCCAGCAGTTTACCGGGAGAGGCCTACGAGCAGTACTTC
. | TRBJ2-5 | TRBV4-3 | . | CASSQDNLGAGETQYF | TGCGCCAGCAGCCAAGATAATTTGGGGGCGGGAGAGACCCAGTACTTC
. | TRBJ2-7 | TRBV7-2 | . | CASSSIVSPGLSSYEQYF | TGTGCCAGCAGCTCCATAGTTTCTCCGGGTCTTAGCTCCTACGAGCAGTACTTC
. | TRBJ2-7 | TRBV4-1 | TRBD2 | CASSHRLAGAYEQYF | TGCGCCAGCAGCCACAGACTAGCGGGAGCCTACGAGCAGTACTTC
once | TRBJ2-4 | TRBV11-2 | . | CASSPLAGTTKNIQYF | TGTGCCAGCAGCCCCCTCGCAGGGACAACCAAAAACATTCAGTACTTC
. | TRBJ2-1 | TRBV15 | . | CATSRDLGTAPNNEQFF | TGTGCCACCAGCAGAGATCTTGGGACTGCACCGAACAATGAGCAGTTCTTC
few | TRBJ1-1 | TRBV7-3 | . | CASSFGTASNEAFF | TGTGCCAGCAGCTTTGGAACCGCTAGTAATGAAGCTTTCTTT